This T cell receptor (beta chain) was sequenced for a study of CD8 T cells in Susac syndrome. Negative isolation yielded the CD8+ and CD4+ T cells, while FACS enriched the TEMRA cells. The study, taken as a whole, reports: It was acknowledged in the study that its TCR sequencing and HLA analysis involved a relatively small number of individuals.

Random hexamers were used to reverse transcribe the RNA input (about 0.45 to 1 ug). Amplification of TCR beta CDR3 was carried out by immunoSEQ multiplex PCR, which covered 54 Vbeta and 13 Jbeta segments. TCRdb independently ran MiXCR on the immunoSEQ multiplex PCR reads; one entry per CDR3 protein. This sample has just under 150,000 distinct CDR3 sequences, with approximately 95% found just once. V lost 4 bases, J lost 10 bases, and 8 bases lay in between. The germline gives CDR1 KGHSH, CDR2 LQKENI. The CDR3 covers 11 residues. About this clonotype: No antigen is known for it.

The sequencing input was CD4+ T cells from PBMCs. The chain links TRBV18 to TRBJ1-5, with no clear D. This clonotype was obtained from a human donor in good health. The CDR3 protein is CASSQGGPQHF. The DNA for the CDR3 is TGTGCCAGCTCACAGGGTGGTCCCCAGCATTTT.